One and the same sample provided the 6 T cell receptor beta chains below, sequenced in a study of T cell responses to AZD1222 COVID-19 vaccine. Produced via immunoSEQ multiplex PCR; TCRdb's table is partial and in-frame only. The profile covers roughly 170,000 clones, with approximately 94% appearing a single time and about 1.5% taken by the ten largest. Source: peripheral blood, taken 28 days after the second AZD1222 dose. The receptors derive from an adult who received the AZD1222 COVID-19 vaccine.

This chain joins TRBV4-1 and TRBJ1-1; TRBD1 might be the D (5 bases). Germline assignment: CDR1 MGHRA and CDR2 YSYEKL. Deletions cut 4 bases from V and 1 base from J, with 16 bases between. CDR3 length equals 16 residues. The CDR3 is CASSPTLRGENTEAFF. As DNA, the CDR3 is TGCGCCAGCAGCCCAACCTTGAGGGGAGAGAACACTGAAGCTTTCTTT.

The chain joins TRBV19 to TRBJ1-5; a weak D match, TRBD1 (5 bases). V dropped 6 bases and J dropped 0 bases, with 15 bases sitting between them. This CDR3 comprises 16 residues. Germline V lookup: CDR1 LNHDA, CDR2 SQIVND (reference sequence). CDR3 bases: TGTGCCAGTAGATACAGGAGTCTTTATAGCAATCAGCCCCAGCATTTT. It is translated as CASRYRSLYSNQPQHF.

CDR3 coding DNA: TGCAGTGCTAGTCTCCCTAGCGGGATCTACGAGCAGTACTTC. It specifies CSASLPSGIYEQYF. The chain recombines TRBV20-1 with TRBJ2-7; TRBD2 agrees at 9 bases. After removal of 3 bases from V and 3 bases from J, the junction contained 6 bases not matched to a gene. The CDR3 sequence is 14 residues long. Germline lookup yields CDR1 DFQATT and CDR2 SNEGSKA (reference sequence).

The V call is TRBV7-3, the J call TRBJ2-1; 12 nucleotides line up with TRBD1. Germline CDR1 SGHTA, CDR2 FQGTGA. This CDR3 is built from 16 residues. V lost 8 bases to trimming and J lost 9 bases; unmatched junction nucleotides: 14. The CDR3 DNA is TGTGCCAGCGAGGCCGGGACAGGGGGCTCGGGTGGTGAGCAGTTCTTC. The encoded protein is CASEAGTGGSGGEQFF. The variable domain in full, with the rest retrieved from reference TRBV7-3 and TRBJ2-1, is GAGVSQTPSNKVTEKGKYVELRCDPISGHTALYWYRQSLGQGPEFLIYFQGTGAADDSGLPNDRFFAVRPEGSVSTLKIQRTERGDSAVYLCASEAGTGGSGGEQFFGPGTRLTVL.

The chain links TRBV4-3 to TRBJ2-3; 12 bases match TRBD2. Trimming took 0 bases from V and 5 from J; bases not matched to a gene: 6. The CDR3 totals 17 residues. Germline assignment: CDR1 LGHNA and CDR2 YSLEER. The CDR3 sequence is CASSQDPSGGAGDTQYF. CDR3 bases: TGCGCCAGCAGCCAAGATCCTAGCGGGGGGGCCGGAGATACGCAGTATTTT.

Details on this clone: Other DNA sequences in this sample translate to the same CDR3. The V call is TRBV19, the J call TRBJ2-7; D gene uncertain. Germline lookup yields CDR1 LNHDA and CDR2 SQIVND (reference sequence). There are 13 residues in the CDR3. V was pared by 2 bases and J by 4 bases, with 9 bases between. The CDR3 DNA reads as TGTGCCAGTAGTATATCCGTTACTTACGAGCAGTACTTC. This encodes CASSISVTYEQYF.